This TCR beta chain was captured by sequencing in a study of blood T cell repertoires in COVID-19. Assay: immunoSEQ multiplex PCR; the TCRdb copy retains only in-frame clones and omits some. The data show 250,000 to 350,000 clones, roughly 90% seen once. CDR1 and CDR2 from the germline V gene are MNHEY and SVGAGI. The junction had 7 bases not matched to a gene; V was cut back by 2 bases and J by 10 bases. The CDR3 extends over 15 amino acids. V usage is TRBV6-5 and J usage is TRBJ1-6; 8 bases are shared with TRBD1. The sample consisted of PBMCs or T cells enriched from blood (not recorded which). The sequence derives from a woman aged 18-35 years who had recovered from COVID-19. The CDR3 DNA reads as TGTGCCAGCAGTTACCTTGACAGGGGAAGGTCACCCCTCCACTTT. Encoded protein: CASSYLDRGRSPLHF.